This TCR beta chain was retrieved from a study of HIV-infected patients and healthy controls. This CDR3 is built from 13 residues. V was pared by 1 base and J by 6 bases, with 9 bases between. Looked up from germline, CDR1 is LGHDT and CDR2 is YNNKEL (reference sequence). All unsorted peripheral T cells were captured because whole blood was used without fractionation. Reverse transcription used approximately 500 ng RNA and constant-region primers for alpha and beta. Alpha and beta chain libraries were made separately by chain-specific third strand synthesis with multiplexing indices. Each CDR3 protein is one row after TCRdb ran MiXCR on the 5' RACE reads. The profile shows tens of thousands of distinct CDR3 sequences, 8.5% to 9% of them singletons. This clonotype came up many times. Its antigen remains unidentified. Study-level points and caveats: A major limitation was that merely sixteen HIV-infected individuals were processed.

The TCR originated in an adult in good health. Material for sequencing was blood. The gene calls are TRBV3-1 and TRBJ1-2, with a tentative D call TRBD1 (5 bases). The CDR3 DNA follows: TGTGCCAGCAGCCAAGTGGGGGAAGATGGCTACACCTTC. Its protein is CASSQVGEDGYTF.